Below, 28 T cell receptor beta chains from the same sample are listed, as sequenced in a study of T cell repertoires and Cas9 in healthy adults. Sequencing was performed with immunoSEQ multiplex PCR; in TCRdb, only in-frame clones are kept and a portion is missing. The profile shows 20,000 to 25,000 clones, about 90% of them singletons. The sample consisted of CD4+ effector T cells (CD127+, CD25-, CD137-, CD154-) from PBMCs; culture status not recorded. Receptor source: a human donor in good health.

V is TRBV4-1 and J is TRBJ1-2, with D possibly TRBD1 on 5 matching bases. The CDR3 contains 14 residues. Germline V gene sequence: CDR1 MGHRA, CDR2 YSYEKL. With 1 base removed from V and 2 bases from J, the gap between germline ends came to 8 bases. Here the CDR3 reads CASSQAGQNYGYTF. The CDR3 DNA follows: TGCGCCAGCAGCCAAGCGGGGCAGAACTATGGCTACACCTTC.

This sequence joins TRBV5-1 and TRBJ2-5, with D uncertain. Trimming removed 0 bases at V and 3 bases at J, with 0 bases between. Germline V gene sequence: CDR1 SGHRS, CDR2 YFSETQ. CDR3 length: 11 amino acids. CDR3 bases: TGCGCCAGCAGCTTGGAAGAGACCCAGTACTTC. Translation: CASSLEETQYF.

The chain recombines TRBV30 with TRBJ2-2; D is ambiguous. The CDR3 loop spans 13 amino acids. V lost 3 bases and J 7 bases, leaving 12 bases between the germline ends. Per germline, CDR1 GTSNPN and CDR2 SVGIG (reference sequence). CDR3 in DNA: TGTGCCTGGAGGATCGGTTGGGGCGGGGAGCTGTTTTTT. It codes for CAWRIGWGGELFF.

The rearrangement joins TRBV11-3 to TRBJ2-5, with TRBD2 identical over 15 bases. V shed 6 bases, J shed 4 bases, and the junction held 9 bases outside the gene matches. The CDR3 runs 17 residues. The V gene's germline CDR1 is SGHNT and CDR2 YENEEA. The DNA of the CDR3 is TGTGCCAGCAGTCCCGGTGAGGGACTAGCGGGAGGAGAGACCCAGTACTTC. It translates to CASSPGEGLAGGETQYF.

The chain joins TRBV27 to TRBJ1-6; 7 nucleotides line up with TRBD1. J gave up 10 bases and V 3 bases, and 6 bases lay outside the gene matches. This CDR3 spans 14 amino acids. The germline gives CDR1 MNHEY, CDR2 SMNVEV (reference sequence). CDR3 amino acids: CASSLEGGRSPLHF. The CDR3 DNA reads TGTGCCAGCAGTTTGGAAGGGGGCAGGTCACCCCTCCACTTT.

DNA of the CDR3: TGCGCCAGCAGCACCGGGACAGGGGGTTTTAATGAGCAGTTCTTC. Amino acids: CASSTGTGGFNEQFF. The chain combines TRBV5-1 with TRBJ2-1, with TRBD1 identical over 11 bases. CDR1 is SGHRS and CDR2 is YFSETQ in the germline V gene. The CDR3 has 15 residues. V was pared by 4 bases and J by 7 bases, with 7 bases of the junction left unmatched.

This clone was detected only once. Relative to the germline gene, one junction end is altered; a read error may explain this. CDR3 region: CASRLDTNYGYTF. DNA for the CDR3: TGCGCCAGCAGGTTGGACACGAACTATGGCTACACCTTC. The chain has TRBV5-1 and TRBJ1-2; a weak D match, TRBD1 (5 bases). This CDR3 region has 13 residues. The V gene's germline CDR1 is SGHRS and CDR2 YFSETQ.

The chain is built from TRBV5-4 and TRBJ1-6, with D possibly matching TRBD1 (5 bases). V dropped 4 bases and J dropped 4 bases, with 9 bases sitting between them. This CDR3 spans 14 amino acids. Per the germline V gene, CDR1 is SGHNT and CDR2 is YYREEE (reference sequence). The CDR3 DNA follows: TGTGCCAGCAGCAGGGACCCATATAATTCACCCCTCCACTTT. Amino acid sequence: CASSRDPYNSPLHF.

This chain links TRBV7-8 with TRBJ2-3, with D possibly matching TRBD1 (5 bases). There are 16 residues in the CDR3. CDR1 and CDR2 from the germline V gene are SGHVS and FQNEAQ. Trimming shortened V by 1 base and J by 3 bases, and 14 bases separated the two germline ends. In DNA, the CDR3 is TGTGCCAGCAGCTTAGAAAGACAGCCCTCTACAGATACGCAGTATTTT. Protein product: CASSLERQPSTDTQYF.

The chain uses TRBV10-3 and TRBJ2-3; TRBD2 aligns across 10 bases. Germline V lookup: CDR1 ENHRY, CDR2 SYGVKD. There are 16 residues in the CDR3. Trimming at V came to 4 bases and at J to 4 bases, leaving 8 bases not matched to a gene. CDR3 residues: CAISAQRGGGSDTQYF. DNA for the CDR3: TGTGCCATCAGTGCGCAGCGGGGGGGCGGTTCAGATACGCAGTATTTT.

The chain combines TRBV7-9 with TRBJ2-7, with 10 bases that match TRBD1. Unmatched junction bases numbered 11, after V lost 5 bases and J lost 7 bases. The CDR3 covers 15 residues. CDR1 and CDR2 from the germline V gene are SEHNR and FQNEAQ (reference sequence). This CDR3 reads CASSMTGGLVREQYF. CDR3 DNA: TGTGCCAGCAGCATGACAGGGGGCTTAGTGAGGGAGCAGTACTTC.

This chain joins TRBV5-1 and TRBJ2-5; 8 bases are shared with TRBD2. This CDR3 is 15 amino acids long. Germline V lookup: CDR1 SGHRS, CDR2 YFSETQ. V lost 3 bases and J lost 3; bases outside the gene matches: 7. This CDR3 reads CASSYAGGKEETQYF. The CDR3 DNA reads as TGCGCCAGCAGCTACGCGGGAGGAAAGGAAGAGACCCAGTACTTC.

The CDR3 region is CASSRQTGAGANVLTF. DNA for the CDR3: TGTGCCAGCAGCCGACAGACAGGGGCTGGGGCCAACGTCCTGACTTTC. V and J are TRBV11-2 and TRBJ2-6; 8 bases are a match to TRBD1. J lost 2 bases, V lost 5 bases, and 5 bases had no gene match. The CDR3 is made up of 16 amino acids. CDR1 is SGHAT, CDR2 FQNNGV, per germline.

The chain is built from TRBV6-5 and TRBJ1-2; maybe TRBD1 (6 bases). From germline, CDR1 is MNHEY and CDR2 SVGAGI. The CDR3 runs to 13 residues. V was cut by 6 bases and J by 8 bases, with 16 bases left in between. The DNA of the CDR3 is TGTGCCAGCAGCCCGCCGGGGGCGAGGGGCTACACCTTC. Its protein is CASSPPGARGYTF.

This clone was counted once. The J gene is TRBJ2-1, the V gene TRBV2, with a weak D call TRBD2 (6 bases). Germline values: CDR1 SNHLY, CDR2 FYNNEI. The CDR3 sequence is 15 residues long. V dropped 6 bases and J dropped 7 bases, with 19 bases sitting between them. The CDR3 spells CASREGTGPANEQFF. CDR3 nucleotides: TGTGCCAGCAGGGAGGGGACTGGGCCTGCTAATGAGCAGTTCTTC.

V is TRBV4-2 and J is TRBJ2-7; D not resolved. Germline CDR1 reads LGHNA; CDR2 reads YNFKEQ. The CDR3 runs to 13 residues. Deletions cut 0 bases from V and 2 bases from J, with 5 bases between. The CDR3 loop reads CASSQESTYEQYF. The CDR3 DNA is TGTGCCAGCAGCCAAGAAAGTACCTACGAGCAGTACTTC.

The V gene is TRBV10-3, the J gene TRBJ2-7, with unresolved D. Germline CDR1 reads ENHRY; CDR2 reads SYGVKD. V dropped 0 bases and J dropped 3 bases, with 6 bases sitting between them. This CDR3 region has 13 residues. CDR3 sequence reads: CAISESMDYEQYF. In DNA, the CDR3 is TGTGCCATCAGTGAGTCGATGGACTACGAGCAGTACTTC.

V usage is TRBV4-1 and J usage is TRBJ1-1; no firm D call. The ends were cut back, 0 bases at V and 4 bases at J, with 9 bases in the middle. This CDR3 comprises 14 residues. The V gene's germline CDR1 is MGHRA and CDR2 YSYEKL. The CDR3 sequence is CASSQDSVATEAFF. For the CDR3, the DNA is TGCGCCAGCAGCCAAGATAGCGTTGCCACTGAAGCTTTCTTT.

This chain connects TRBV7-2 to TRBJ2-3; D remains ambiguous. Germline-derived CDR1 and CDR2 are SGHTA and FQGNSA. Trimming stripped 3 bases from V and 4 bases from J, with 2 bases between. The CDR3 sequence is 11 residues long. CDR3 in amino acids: CASSLSDTQYF. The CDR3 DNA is TGTGCCAGCAGCTTGTCAGATACGCAGTATTTT. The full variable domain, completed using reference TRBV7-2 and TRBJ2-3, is GAGVSQSPSNKVTEKGKDVELRCDPISGHTALYWYRQSLGQGLEFLIYFQGNSAPDKSGLPSDRFSAERTGGSVSTLTIQRTQQEDSAVYLCASSLSDTQYFGPGTRLTVL.

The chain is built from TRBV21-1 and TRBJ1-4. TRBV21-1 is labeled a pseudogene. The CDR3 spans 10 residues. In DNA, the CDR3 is TGTGAAAGGATAAATGAAAAACTGTTTTTT. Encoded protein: CERINEKLFF.

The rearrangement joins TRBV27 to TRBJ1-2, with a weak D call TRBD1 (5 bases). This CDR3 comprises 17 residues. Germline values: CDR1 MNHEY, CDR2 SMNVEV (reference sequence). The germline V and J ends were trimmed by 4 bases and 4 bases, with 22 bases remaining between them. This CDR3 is CASSWGARRGKGYGYTF. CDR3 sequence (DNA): TGTGCCAGCAGTTGGGGTGCCCGTCGGGGGAAGGGCTATGGCTACACCTTC.

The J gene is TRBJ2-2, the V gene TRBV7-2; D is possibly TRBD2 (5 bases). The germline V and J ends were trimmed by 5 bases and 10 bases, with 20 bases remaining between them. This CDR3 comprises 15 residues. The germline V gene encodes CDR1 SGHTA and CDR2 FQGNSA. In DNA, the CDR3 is TGTGCCAGCAGCACCACGACTACCTCCCCCTTGGAGCTGTTTTTT. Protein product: CASSTTTTSPLELFF.

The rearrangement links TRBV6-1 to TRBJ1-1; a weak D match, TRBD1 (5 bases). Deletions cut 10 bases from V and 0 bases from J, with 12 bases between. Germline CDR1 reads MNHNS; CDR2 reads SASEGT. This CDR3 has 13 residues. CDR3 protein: CATVRQLNTEAFF. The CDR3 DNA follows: TGTGCCACCGTCCGACAGCTGAACACTGAAGCTTTCTTT.

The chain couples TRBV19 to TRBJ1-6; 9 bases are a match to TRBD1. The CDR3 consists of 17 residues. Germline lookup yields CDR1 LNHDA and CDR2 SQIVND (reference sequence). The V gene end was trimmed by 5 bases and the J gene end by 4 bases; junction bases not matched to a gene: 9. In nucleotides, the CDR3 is TGTGCCAGTAGTCCCCAAACAGGGGGCTCTTATAATTCACCCCTCCACTTT. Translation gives CASSPQTGGSYNSPLHF. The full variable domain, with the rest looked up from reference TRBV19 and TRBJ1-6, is DGGITQSPKYLFRKEGQNVTLSCEQNLNHDAMYWYRQDPGQGLRLIYYSQIVNDFQKGDIAEGYSVSREKKESFPLTVTSAQKNPTAFYLCASSPQTGGSYNSPLHFGNGTRLTVT.

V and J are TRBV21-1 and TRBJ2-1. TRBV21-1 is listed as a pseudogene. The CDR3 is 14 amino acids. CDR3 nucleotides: TGTGCCAGCAGCAAAGTCCTGGTGGATCGCGAGCAGTTCTTC. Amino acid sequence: CASSKVLVDREQFF.

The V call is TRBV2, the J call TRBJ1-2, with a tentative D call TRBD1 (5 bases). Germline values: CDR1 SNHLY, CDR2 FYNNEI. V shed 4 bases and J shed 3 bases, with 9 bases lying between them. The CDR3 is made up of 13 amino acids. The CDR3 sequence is CASSGFRDYGYTF. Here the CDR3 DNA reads TGTGCCAGCAGTGGTTTCAGGGACTATGGCTACACCTTC.

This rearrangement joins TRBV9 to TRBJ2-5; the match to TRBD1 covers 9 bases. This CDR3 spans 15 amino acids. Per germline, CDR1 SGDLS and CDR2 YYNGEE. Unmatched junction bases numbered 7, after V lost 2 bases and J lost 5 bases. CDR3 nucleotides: TGTGCCAGCAGCGTGGGACCTGGACAGGGGGAGACCCAGTACTTC. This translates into CASSVGPGQGETQYF. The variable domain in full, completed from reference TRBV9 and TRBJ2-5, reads DSGVTQTPKHLITATGQRVTLRCSPRSGDLSVYWYQQSLDQGLQFLIQYYNGEERAKGNILERFSAQQFPDLHSELNLSSLELGDSALYFCASSVGPGQGETQYFGPGTRLLVL.

The CDR3 DNA reads TGTGCCAGCAGCTCAACCCGGCAGCTTAATTCACCCCTCCACTTT. It encodes CASSSTRQLNSPLHF. The J gene is TRBJ1-6, the V gene TRBV7-2; no firm D call. The CDR3 covers 15 residues. Germline CDR1 is SGHTA and CDR2 is FQGNSA. V dropped 4 bases and J dropped 6 bases, with 13 bases sitting between them.